This is a list of T cell receptor beta chains from one sample in a study of T cells in Graves' hyperthyroidism and ophthalmopathy. TCRdb ran MiXCR on the multiplex PCR reads and lists one entry per CDR3 protein. This sample has some 250,000 distinct CDR3 sequences; more than 12% occur once, and the top ten carry about an eighth. Material for sequencing was blood. The receptors were sampled from a middle-aged woman with Graves' hyperthyroidism that later progressed to Graves' ophthalmopathy. Both conserved end residues are part of each CDR3. Each record gives: CDR3 protein, CDR3 DNA, V gene, J gene, clone size, D gene. The D gene is left open where the match is weak. A clone size is listed for some rows: how often the clone was seen (once, few, many), or a class if it is expanded.

CDR3aa: CASSQSSPPGDGYTF
CDR3nt: TGTGCCAGCTCCCAATCCTCACCCCCGGGCGATGGCTACACCTTC
v_gene: TRBV18
j_gene: TRBJ1-2
abundance: many
d_gene: .

CDR3aa: CASSGPAGNTIYF
CDR3nt: TGTGCCAGCAGCGGCCCGGCTGGAAACACCATATATTTT
v_gene: TRBV5-5
j_gene: TRBJ1-3
abundance: .
d_gene: .

CDR3aa: CASSQAGTARNYGYTF
CDR3nt: TGTGCCAGCAGCCAAGCCGGGACAGCGCGTAACTATGGCTACACCTTC
v_gene: TRBV3-1
j_gene: TRBJ1-2
abundance: many
d_gene: TRBD1

CDR3aa: CGSSYSIREGKQETGYF
CDR3nt: TGTGGCAGCAGTTACTCGATCCGGGAGGGGAAACAAGAGACCGGGTACTTC
v_gene: TRBV6-2/TRBV6-3
j_gene: TRBJ2-5
abundance: .
d_gene: TRBD2

CDR3aa: CASSLRTARSYEQYF
CDR3nt: TGTGCCAGCAGTCTACGGACAGCCCGCTCCTACGAGCAGTACTTC
v_gene: TRBV27
j_gene: TRBJ2-7
abundance: many
d_gene: .

CDR3aa: CASSPMRTANTEAFF
CDR3nt: TGTGCCAGCAGCCCCATGAGGACAGCGAACACTGAAGCTTTCTTT
v_gene: TRBV28
j_gene: TRBJ1-1
abundance: many
d_gene: .

CDR3aa: CASSYLPRASGMRDEQFF
CDR3nt: TGTGCCAGCAGTTACCTACCCCGGGCTAGCGGGATGAGGGATGAGCAGTTCTTC
v_gene: TRBV6-5
j_gene: TRBJ2-1
abundance: many
d_gene: TRBD2

CDR3aa: CASSLAASTGELFF
CDR3nt: TGTGCCAGCAGCTTAGCAGCTTCAACCGGGGAGCTGTTTTTT
v_gene: TRBV7-3
j_gene: TRBJ2-2
abundance: .
d_gene: .

CDR3aa: CASSSRTSGLYNEQFF
CDR3nt: TGTGCCAGCAGTTCGAGGACTAGCGGGCTCTACAATGAGCAGTTCTTC
v_gene: TRBV28
j_gene: TRBJ2-1
abundance: many
d_gene: TRBD2

CDR3aa: CASSEGGRARDEQFF
CDR3nt: TGTGCCAGTAGTGAAGGGGGGAGGGCCCGGGATGAGCAGTTCTTC
v_gene: TRBV19
j_gene: TRBJ2-1
abundance: many
d_gene: .

CDR3aa: CATSEEGGINTEAFF
CDR3nt: TGTGCCACCAGTGAAGAGGGGGGGATAAACACTGAAGCTTTCTTT
v_gene: TRBV24-1
j_gene: TRBJ1-1
abundance: many
d_gene: .

CDR3aa: CASSWLNTEAFF
CDR3nt: TGTGCCAGCAGTTGGCTGAACACTGAAGCTTTCTTT
v_gene: TRBV28
j_gene: TRBJ1-1
abundance: many
d_gene: .

CDR3aa: CASTLRGYNSPLHF
CDR3nt: TGTGCCAGCACCCTGAGGGGGTATAATTCACCCCTCCACTTT
v_gene: TRBV27
j_gene: TRBJ1-6
abundance: many
d_gene: .

CDR3aa: CASSLFRGVYYNEQFF
CDR3nt: TGTGCCAGCAGTTTATTCAGGGGGGTGTACTACAATGAGCAGTTCTTC
v_gene: TRBV28
j_gene: TRBJ2-1
abundance: many
d_gene: .

CDR3aa: CASSSKGQVLNTEAFF
CDR3nt: TGCGCCAGCAGCTCCAAGGGTCAGGTCCTGAACACTGAAGCTTTCTTT
v_gene: TRBV5-1
j_gene: TRBJ1-1
abundance: many
d_gene: .

CDR3aa: CASSVGSSDTDTQYF
CDR3nt: TGTGCCAGCAGCGTAGGGTCCTCTGACACAGATACGCAGTATTTT
v_gene: TRBV9
j_gene: TRBJ2-3
abundance: many
d_gene: .

CDR3aa: CASSALLQLSAEAFF
CDR3nt: TGTGCCAGCAGCGCTCTTCTACAGTTGAGCGCTGAAGCTTTCTTT
v_gene: TRBV2
j_gene: TRBJ1-1
abundance: .
d_gene: .